The rows below give T cell receptor beta chains drawn from one sample of a study of EBV T-cell therapy then PD-1 blockade in nasopharyngeal carcinoma. Sequencing used immunoSEQ multiplex PCR; TCRdb keeps in-frame clones, though not all of them. The table shows 15,000 to 20,000 clones, with roughly 88% occurring only once. No cognate antigen is known for these TCRs. The material sequenced was CD8+ T cells from blood, taken at day 0 from a patient whose treatment included autologous EBV-specific T cells and nivolumab. Receptors were obtained from a man between 40 and 49 years old with nasopharyngeal carcinoma. The CDR3 runs from the conserved cysteine through the conserved F or W. The D gene is left open where the match is weak. Clone size is stated in some rows and not others, as once, few, many or a class when expanded.

>.|.|TRBJ2-3|TRBV7-3
TGTGCCAGCAGCCTGGATCCTAATCCAGATACGCAGTATTTT
CASSLDPNPDTQYF
>.|.|TRBJ1-2|TRBV29-1
TGCAGCGTCGTGCGGAGGGGCCAGCTCGGCTACACCTTC
CSVVRRGQLGYTF
>.|.|TRBJ1-1|TRBV7-9
TGTGCCAGCAGCCAATGGCCAACTGAAGCTTTCTTT
CASSQWPTEAFF
>.|.|TRBJ2-2|TRBV6-2/TRBV6-3
TGTGCCAGCAGCCTAACGTCCGACGGAGAGGCCGGGGAGCTGTTTTTT
CASSLTSDGEAGELFF
>.|.|TRBJ2-7|TRBV4-3
TGCGCCAGCAGCCAAGTGAAGCACTCCTACGAGCAGTACTTC
CASSQVKHSYEQYF
>.|.|TRBJ2-5|TRBV21-1
TGTGCCAGCAGCAAAGAGGGAGAGACCCAGTACTTC
CASSKEGETQYF
>.|.|TRBJ2-6|TRBV4-3
TGCGCCAGCAGCCAAGAGGCAGGGGCCGGGGCCAACGTCCTGACTTTC
CASSQEAGAGANVLTF
>.|.|TRBJ2-1|TRBV27
TGTGCCAGCAGTTTCTGGGGAATCGGCAATGAGCAGTTCTTC
CASSFWGIGNEQFF
>.|few|TRBJ2-7|TRBV27
TGTGCCAGCAGTTTTGGAGGAAACTACGAGCAGTACTTC
CASSFGGNYEQYF
>.|.|TRBJ2-7|TRBV4-3
TGCGCCAGCAGCCAAGGTCGGGGGGCAGCCTACGAGCAGTACTTC
CASSQGRGAAYEQYF
>TRBD1|.|TRBJ2-7|TRBV7-9
TGTGCCAGCAGCTTAACCGAGACAGGGGGCGAGCAGTACTTC
CASSLTETGGEQYF
>.|.|TRBJ1-6|TRBV13
TGTGCCAGCAGCGAGTGGGGTGGTTCACCCCTCCACTTT
CASSEWGGSPLHF
>.|.|TRBJ2-5|TRBV7-6
TGTGCCAGCAGCTTTCTAGATCCTCAAGAGACCCAGTACTTC
CASSFLDPQETQYF
>.|.|TRBJ1-2|TRBV21-1
TGTGCCAGCACCCGAGGACCCCAGGGGGCGCTTGGCTACACCTTC
CASTRGPQGALGYTF
>.|.|TRBJ1-6|TRBV3-1/TRBV3-2
TGTGCCAGCAGCTACCGACAAGGTAATTCACCCCTCCACTTT
CASSYRQGNSPLHF
>.|.|TRBJ2-3|TRBV11-3
TGTGCCAGCAGCTTCGGGGACAACGTCGAAGATACGCAGTATTTT
CASSFGDNVEDTQYF
>.|.|TRBJ2-7|TRBV7-9
TGTGCCAGCAGCATATCTGGCGAGCAGTACTTC
CASSISGEQYF
>.|.|TRBJ2-3|TRBV7-6
TGTGCCAGCAGCTTAGGTACAGATACGCAGTATTTT
CASSLGTDTQYF
>.|.|TRBJ1-1|TRBV2
TGTGCCAGCAGTCATGGGGGGCGGGGGAAGAACACTGAAGCTTTCTTT
CASSHGGRGKNTEAFF
>TRBD2|.|TRBJ2-1|TRBV2
TGTGCCAGGCCGGGGCTAGCGGGTTCGTATGAGCAGTTCTTC
CARPGLAGSYEQFF
>.|.|TRBJ2-7|TRBV5-1
TGCGCCAGCAGCTTGGACAGGGACTCCTACGAGCAGTACTTC
CASSLDRDSYEQYF
>.|.|TRBJ2-7|TRBV19
TGTGCCAGTAGTACCTATGGGGACCGGACGTACTTC
CASSTYGDRTYF
>.|once|TRBJ1-4|TRBV15
TGTGCCACCTCGGCCCGATCAACTAATGAAAAACTGTTTTTT
CATSARSTNEKLFF
>.|.|TRBJ1-1|TRBV7-8
TGTGCCAGCAGCTCCCGGGGACCTAACACTGAAGCTTTCTTT
CASSSRGPNTEAFF
>.|.|TRBJ1-3|TRBV7-6
TGTGCCAGCAGCTTAGTAGCCGCGGAAGACAGGGGAAACACCATATATTTT
CASSLVAAEDRGNTIYF
>TRBD2|once|TRBJ2-3|TRBV29-1
TGCAGCGTTGATGGGCTAGCGGGGGTCCCTACCACAGATACGCAGTATTTT
CSVDGLAGVPTTDTQYF